These T cell receptor beta chains were read from a single sample in a study of CD8+ T cells in alopecia areata. Data came from immunoSEQ multiplex PCR; TCRdb stores just in-frame clones and leaves some out. Of 140,000 to 150,000 clones detected, around 50% appear once; the ten largest clones hold more than 15%. The sample consisted of CD8+ T cells sorted from blood, taken at week 4, from a patient treated with tofacitinib. These receptors were obtained from a human donor with alopecia areata. The CDR3 runs from the conserved cysteine through the conserved F or W. Each record gives: CDR3 DNA, CDR3 protein, V gene, J gene, clone size, D gene. D genes are given only for firm matches. Size values are once, few and many counts, or a class for expanded clones, and some rows have none.

CDR3 DNA: TGTGCCACCAGCAAGGGCACTAATCAGCCCCAGCATTTT
CDR3 protein: CATSKGTNQPQHF
V gene: TRBV15
J gene: TRBJ1-5
clone size: NA
D gene: NA

CDR3 DNA: TGTGCCAGCAGCGTAGGCGACAGTCCCTATGGCTACACCTTC
CDR3 protein: CASSVGDSPYGYTF
V gene: TRBV9
J gene: TRBJ1-2
clone size: NA
D gene: NA

CDR3 DNA: TGTGCCACCAGCACTACGGGGTCCAATGAGCAGTTCTTC
CDR3 protein: CATSTTGSNEQFF
V gene: TRBV15
J gene: TRBJ2-1
clone size: few
D gene: NA

CDR3 DNA: TGCGCCAGCAGCCGTTCCCAGGGACAGGGAATGCAGCCCCAGCATTTT
CDR3 protein: CASSRSQGQGMQPQHF
V gene: TRBV4-1
J gene: TRBJ1-5
clone size: NA
D gene: TRBD1

CDR3 DNA: TGTGCCAGCAGCTTATACGAAGGGGGCGATACGCAGTATTTT
CDR3 protein: CASSLYEGGDTQYF
V gene: TRBV7-3
J gene: TRBJ2-3
clone size: NA
D gene: TRBD1

CDR3 DNA: TGTGCCAGCAGTTACCCGGGAACCAATCAGCCCCAGCATTTT
CDR3 protein: CASSYPGTNQPQHF
V gene: TRBV6-6
J gene: TRBJ1-5
clone size: NA
D gene: NA

CDR3 DNA: TGTGCCAGCAGTGGTTGGGAACAGCCCCAGCATTTT
CDR3 protein: CASSGWEQPQHF
V gene: TRBV2
J gene: TRBJ1-5
clone size: NA
D gene: NA

CDR3 DNA: TGCAGCGGAGATAGCGGGGTAGGCCAAGAGACCCAGTACTTC
CDR3 protein: CSGDSGVGQETQYF
V gene: TRBV29-1
J gene: TRBJ2-5
clone size: NA
D gene: TRBD2

CDR3 DNA: TGTGCCAGCAGCTTAGGTACCGAGTGGGGCTATGGCTACACCTTC
CDR3 protein: CASSLGTEWGYGYTF
V gene: TRBV11-2
J gene: TRBJ1-2
clone size: few
D gene: NA

CDR3 DNA: TGTGCCAGCAGCTTGGGCCGATATAGCAATCAGCCCCAGCATTTT
CDR3 protein: CASSLGRYSNQPQHF
V gene: TRBV5-6
J gene: TRBJ1-5
clone size: NA
D gene: NA

CDR3 DNA: TGTGCCTGGAGTAGAGGGGTTGGGGACACCATATATTTT
CDR3 protein: CAWSRGVGDTIYF
V gene: TRBV30
J gene: TRBJ1-3
clone size: NA
D gene: NA

CDR3 DNA: TGTGCCAGCAGCTTAGGACGGGGGGGCCGGGAGACCCAGTACTTC
CDR3 protein: CASSLGRGGRETQYF
V gene: TRBV7-2
J gene: TRBJ2-5
clone size: NA
D gene: TRBD2

CDR3 DNA: TGTGCCAGCAGCGTAGGAGACTACGAGCAGTACTTC
CDR3 protein: CASSVGDYEQYF
V gene: TRBV9
J gene: TRBJ2-7
clone size: many
D gene: NA

CDR3 DNA: TGTGCCAGCAGTCCAGTCCCCAGCACAGATACGCAGTATTTT
CDR3 protein: CASSPVPSTDTQYF
V gene: TRBV27
J gene: TRBJ2-3
clone size: NA
D gene: NA

CDR3 DNA: TGTGCCAGCAGCTTAGTTGGGCCGAACACCGGGGAGCTGTTTTTT
CDR3 protein: CASSLVGPNTGELFF
V gene: TRBV7-8
J gene: TRBJ2-2
clone size: NA
D gene: NA

CDR3 DNA: TGTGCCAGCAGCTTAGATCCAGGGTCCGAGCAGTACTTC
CDR3 protein: CASSLDPGSEQYF
V gene: TRBV7-9
J gene: TRBJ2-7
clone size: NA
D gene: NA

CDR3 DNA: TGTGCCTGGAGTGGGACAGGCCTGGGCCCTCACACAGATACGCAGTATTTT
CDR3 protein: CAWSGTGLGPHTDTQYF
V gene: TRBV30
J gene: TRBJ2-3
clone size: few
D gene: TRBD1

CDR3 DNA: TGTGCCAGCAGCTTGGATGGCTATAATTCACCCCTCCACTTT
CDR3 protein: CASSLDGYNSPLHF
V gene: TRBV5-4
J gene: TRBJ1-6
clone size: NA
D gene: NA

CDR3 DNA: TGTGCCAGCAGCGTAGGGCCGCTTGAGGAGACCCAGTACTTC
CDR3 protein: CASSVGPLEETQYF
V gene: TRBV9
J gene: TRBJ2-5
clone size: NA
D gene: NA

CDR3 DNA: TGTGCCAGCAGTTACGACACCGGGGAGCTGTTTTTT
CDR3 protein: CASSYDTGELFF
V gene: TRBV6-6
J gene: TRBJ2-2
clone size: few
D gene: NA

CDR3 DNA: TGTGCCAGCAGACGGGACGGCTCCTACGAGCAGTACTTC
CDR3 protein: CASRRDGSYEQYF
V gene: TRBV7-9
J gene: TRBJ2-7
clone size: NA
D gene: NA

CDR3 DNA: TGCGCCAGCAGCCCAAGGGGACAGGGTTCCTACGAGCAGTACTTC
CDR3 protein: CASSPRGQGSYEQYF
V gene: TRBV5-1
J gene: TRBJ2-7
clone size: NA
D gene: TRBD1

CDR3 DNA: TGTGCCAGCAGCGGCCGGGACACCTACGAGCAGTACTTC
CDR3 protein: CASSGRDTYEQYF
V gene: TRBV7-2
J gene: TRBJ2-7
clone size: NA
D gene: NA

CDR3 DNA: TGTGCCAGCAGCTTGGCAGGGTCCCAAGAGACCCAGTACTTC
CDR3 protein: CASSLAGSQETQYF
V gene: TRBV5-6
J gene: TRBJ2-5
clone size: NA
D gene: NA

CDR3 DNA: TGTGCCAGCAGCCGGGACAGCGAGACCCAGTACTTC
CDR3 protein: CASSRDSETQYF
V gene: TRBV7-9
J gene: TRBJ2-5
clone size: NA
D gene: TRBD1

CDR3 DNA: TGTGCCTGGGAGACAGGGGGCGCCTCCGAAGCTTTCTTT
CDR3 protein: CAWETGGASEAFF
V gene: TRBV30
J gene: TRBJ1-1
clone size: NA
D gene: TRBD1

CDR3 DNA: TGTGCCTGGAGTACCAGCTCTCAGCAGTACTTC
CDR3 protein: CAWSTSSQQYF
V gene: TRBV30
J gene: TRBJ2-7
clone size: NA
D gene: NA

CDR3 DNA: TGTGCCAGCAGTTACACAGGGGTCGCGGAGACCCAGTACTTC
CDR3 protein: CASSYTGVAETQYF
V gene: TRBV6-5
J gene: TRBJ2-5
clone size: NA
D gene: TRBD1

CDR3 DNA: TGTGCCAGTAGTATAGCGGTGTACAATGAGCAGTTCTTC
CDR3 protein: CASSIAVYNEQFF
V gene: TRBV19
J gene: TRBJ2-1
clone size: once
D gene: NA

CDR3 DNA: TGCGCCAGCAGCTTAGGGAGGGGCGCAGTAAACACTGAAGCTTTCTTT
CDR3 protein: CASSLGRGAVNTEAFF
V gene: TRBV5-1
J gene: TRBJ1-1
clone size: many
D gene: NA

CDR3 DNA: TGTGCCAGCAGCTTGTCCGGGGGCGCCAACTATGGCTACACCTTC
CDR3 protein: CASSLSGGANYGYTF
V gene: TRBV5-8
J gene: TRBJ1-2
clone size: NA
D gene: NA

CDR3 DNA: TGCGCCAGCAGCCAGCCCCCAGCAGATACGCAGTATTTT
CDR3 protein: CASSQPPADTQYF
V gene: TRBV4-1
J gene: TRBJ2-3
clone size: few
D gene: NA

CDR3 DNA: TGTGCCAGCAGCTTAGGGGATCTAGTAGCTTTCTTT
CDR3 protein: CASSLGDLVAFF
V gene: TRBV11-2
J gene: TRBJ1-1
clone size: NA
D gene: NA

CDR3 DNA: TGTGCCATCAGCGTCGGGACTAGCGGGGACTCGAACACCGGGGAGCTGTTTTTT
CDR3 protein: CAISVGTSGDSNTGELFF
V gene: TRBV10-3
J gene: TRBJ2-2
clone size: few
D gene: TRBD2